The 16 T cell receptor beta chains below were found in one sample sequenced in a study of blood T cell repertoires in COVID-19. TCRdb's copy holds only in-frame clones and misses some; the assay was immunoSEQ multiplex PCR. In the table there are roughly 220,000 clones, roughly 76% of which are singletons. Material for sequencing was peripheral blood. The receptors were gathered from a woman older than 75 with COVID-19, enrolled during active disease.

This sequence joins TRBV6-5 and TRBJ1-4; TRBD1 matches 7 bases. The CDR3 length is 16 residues. Germline V gene lookup returns CDR1 MNHEY and CDR2 SVGAGI. Trimming cost V 2 bases and J 0 bases; bases outside gene matches: 3. CDR3 amino acids: CASSYATGATNEKLFF. CDR3 DNA sequence: TGTGCCAGCAGTTACGCTACAGGGGCAACTAATGAAAAACTGTTTTTT.

V is TRBV11-2 and J is TRBJ1-5, with D possibly TRBD1 on 5 matching bases. Between the trimmed V and J ends, which lost 8 bases and 5 bases, there was a span of 22 bases. In germline, CDR1 is SGHAT, CDR2 FQNNGV. This CDR3 is built from 16 residues. CDR3 region: CASSFRGGEGDQPQHF. The CDR3 DNA is TGTGCCAGCTCCTTCCGCGGGGGAGAGGGTGATCAGCCCCAGCATTTT.

The rearrangement joins TRBV6-2 or TRBV6-3 to TRBJ1-1; D may be TRBD1 (5 bases). Germline V gene data show CDR1 as MNHEY and CDR2 as SVGEGT. V lost 5 bases to trimming and J lost 4 bases, with 14 bases between them. CDR3 length: 14 residues. The CDR3 sequence is CASSRQGRGTEAFF. The CDR3, as DNA: TGTGCCAGCAGTCGGCAGGGAAGGGGCACTGAAGCTTTCTTT.

The gene calls are TRBV28 and TRBJ2-3; a weak D match, TRBD1 (6 bases). Germline V gene sequence: CDR1 MDHEN, CDR2 SYDVKM. The CDR3 consists of 18 residues. Trimming cost V 6 bases and J 0 bases, with 22 bases left between them. CDR3 sequence: CASSSYNSGTPSTDTQYF. As DNA, the CDR3 is TGTGCCAGCAGCTCCTATAACTCGGGGACACCTAGCACAGATACGCAGTATTTT.

The chain is built from TRBV12-3 or TRBV12-4 and TRBJ2-2; D unclear. The CDR3 is 12 residues long. The V gene lost 7 bases and the J gene lost 6 bases, with 9 bases spanning the gap. The CDR3 DNA sequence: TGTGCCAGCACCCGAGGCTCCGGGGAGCTGTTTTTT. Protein sequence: CASTRGSGELFF.

This clone has only a few counts. V and J are TRBV7-2 and TRBJ2-5; possible D gene TRBD2, 6 bases. This CDR3 has 13 amino acids. V was shortened by 6 bases and J by 1 base, with 9 bases between the two germline ends. The germline V gene encodes CDR1 SGHTA and CDR2 FQGNSA. The CDR3, as DNA: TGTGCCAGCAGTCGTAGCGGCCAAGAGACCCAGTACTTC. This codes for CASSRSGQETQYF.

V and J are TRBV24-1 and TRBJ2-3, with TRBD2 identical over 9 bases. The CDR3 runs to 14 residues. V dropped 7 bases and J dropped 4; count of bases not matched to a gene: 5. Germline CDR1 reads KGHDR; CDR2 reads SFDVKD. CDR3 nucleotides: TGTGCCACCAGGAGGACTAGCGATGCAGATACGCAGTATTTT. Translation gives CATRRTSDADTQYF.

The V call is TRBV18, the J call TRBJ1-2; TRBD1 is a possible D gene (6 bases). CDR3 length: 12 residues. Looked up from germline, CDR1 is KGHSH and CDR2 is LQKENI. The V end was cut by 6 bases, the J end by 2 bases, with 7 bases between. CDR3 nucleotides: TGTGCCAGCTCCACAGGGAACTATGGCTACACCTTC. As protein: CASSTGNYGYTF. Full variable domain (rest looked up from reference TRBV18 and TRBJ1-2): NAGVMQNPRHLVRRRGQEARLRCSPMKGHSHVYWYRQLPEEGLKFMVYLQKENIIDESGMPKERFSAEFPKEGPSILRIQQVVRGDSAAYFCASSTGNYGYTFGSGTRLTVV.

The V and J genes are TRBV27 and TRBJ1-1, with 7 bases aligning to TRBD1. Germline CDR1 reads MNHEY; CDR2 reads SMNVEV (reference sequence). The ends lost 6 bases at V and 4 bases at J; junction bases unmatched: 8. The CDR3 runs to 14 residues. The CDR3 protein is CASRGTALPTEAFF. The CDR3 DNA follows: TGTGCCAGCAGGGGGACAGCTCTACCCACTGAAGCTTTCTTT.

This clone has a single count. The V gene is TRBV5-1, the J gene TRBJ1-4; the D gene is possibly TRBD1 (5 bases). The CDR3 spans 14 residues. V lost 3 bases and J 4 bases, leaving 10 bases between the germline ends. Germline V gives CDR1 SGHRS, CDR2 YFSETQ. The DNA for the CDR3 is TGCGCCAGCAGCTCTGGACAAATTAATGAAAAACTGTTTTTT. This codes for CASSSGQINEKLFF.

The V gene is TRBV7-2, the J gene TRBJ1-6; the D is unclear. Trimming took off 1 base at V and 6 bases at J, with 7 bases between the two ends. The germline V gene has CDR1 SGHTA and CDR2 FQGNSA. This CDR3 region has 14 residues. The CDR3 reads CASSLGGFNSPLHF. CDR3 nucleotides: TGTGCCAGCAGCTTAGGCGGATTTAATTCACCCCTCCACTTT.

The chain carries TRBV3-1 (or the pseudogene TRBV3-2) and TRBJ1-5, with a possible D match to TRBD1 (5 bases). Germline V gene data show CDR1 as LGHDT and CDR2 as YNNKEL (reference sequence). The CDR3 contains 16 residues. Trimming left V 1 base short and J 2 bases short, with 12 bases between. The CDR3 region has the DNA TGTGCCAGCAGCCAAGCAGGAGGGGTACGCAATCAGCCCCAGCATTTT. Its protein product is CASSQAGGVRNQPQHF.

The chain combines TRBV27 with TRBJ2-7, with 8 bases matching TRBD2. The CDR3 is 15 residues long. Germline CDR1 reads MNHEY; CDR2 reads SMNVEV (reference sequence). V lost 6 bases to trimming and J lost 2 bases; unmatched junction nucleotides: 9. The CDR3 region has the DNA TGTGCCAGCAGGTCCGCGGGGGGCTACACCTACGAGCAGTACTTC. Translated: CASRSAGGYTYEQYF.

The rearrangement uses TRBV19 and TRBJ2-2; 7 positions match TRBD2. This CDR3 contains 17 residues. Germline values: CDR1 LNHDA, CDR2 SQIVND (reference sequence). The J segment lost 6 bases and the V segment lost 0 bases, leaving 10 bases of the junction unmatched. The CDR3: CASSIDRGGLSAGELFF. For the CDR3, the DNA is TGTGCCAGTAGTATAGATCGGGGAGGGCTTTCCGCCGGGGAGCTGTTTTTT.

The chain has TRBV6-5 and TRBJ2-6; D is unclear. With 6 bases removed from V and 3 bases from J, the gap between germline ends came to 3 bases. Germline-derived CDR1 and CDR2 are MNHEY and SVGAGI. The CDR3 loop spans 12 amino acids. CDR3 sequence reads: CASRLGANVLTF. DNA for the CDR3: TGTGCCAGCAGACTTGGGGCCAACGTCCTGACTTTC.

The V call is TRBV10-2, the J call TRBJ1-2; TRBD1 is a possible D gene (6 bases). CDR1 WSHSY and CDR2 SAAADI come from the germline V gene. V gave up 2 bases and J gave up 4 bases, with 11 bases separating them. The CDR3 contains 14 residues. The CDR3 nucleotides read TGCGCCAGCAGTGAGCGGGGGGCGGGCTATGGCTACACCTTC. Its protein product is CASSERGAGYGYTF.